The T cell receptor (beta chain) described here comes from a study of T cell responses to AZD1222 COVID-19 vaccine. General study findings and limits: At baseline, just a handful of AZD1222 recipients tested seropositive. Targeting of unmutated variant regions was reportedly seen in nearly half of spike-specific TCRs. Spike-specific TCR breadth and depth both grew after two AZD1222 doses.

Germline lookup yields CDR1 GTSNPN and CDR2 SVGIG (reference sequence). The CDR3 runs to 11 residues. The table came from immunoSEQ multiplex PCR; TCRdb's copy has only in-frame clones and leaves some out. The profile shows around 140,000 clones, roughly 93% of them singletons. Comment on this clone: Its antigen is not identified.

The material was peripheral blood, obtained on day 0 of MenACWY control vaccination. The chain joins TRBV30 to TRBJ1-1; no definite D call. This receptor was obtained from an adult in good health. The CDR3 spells CAWGRVAEAFF. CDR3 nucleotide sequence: TGTGCGTGGGGAAGGGTGGCAGAAGCTTTCTTT.